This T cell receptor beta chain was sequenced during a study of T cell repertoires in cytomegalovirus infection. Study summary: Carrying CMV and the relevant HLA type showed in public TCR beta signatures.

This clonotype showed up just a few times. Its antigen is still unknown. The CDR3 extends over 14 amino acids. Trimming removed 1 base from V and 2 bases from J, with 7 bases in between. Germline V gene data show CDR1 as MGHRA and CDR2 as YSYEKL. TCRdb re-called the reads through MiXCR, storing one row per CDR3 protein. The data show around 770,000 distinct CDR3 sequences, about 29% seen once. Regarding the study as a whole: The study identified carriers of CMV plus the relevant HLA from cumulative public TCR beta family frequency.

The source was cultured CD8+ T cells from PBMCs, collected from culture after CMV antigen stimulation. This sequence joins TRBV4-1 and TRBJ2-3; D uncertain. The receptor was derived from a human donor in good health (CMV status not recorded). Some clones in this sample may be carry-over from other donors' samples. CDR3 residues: CASSQGQHTDTQYF. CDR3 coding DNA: TGCGCCAGCAGCCAAGGGCAGCACACAGATACGCAGTATTTT.